This entry describes one T cell receptor (beta chain). The antigen remains unidentified. The sample comes from a study of blood T cells in healthy people across ages. PCR was performed a second time for about 7 to 11 cycles using a sample-barcoded 5' primer and a J-beta primer mix. TCRdb reanalysed the 5' RACE reads using MiXCR and keeps one entry per CDR3 protein. Among about 930,000 distinct CDR3 sequences listed, roughly 28% were seen once. Whole-study results and caveats: With donor CMV status unknown, expanded clonotype changes were possibly confounded. There were more naive CD4+ cells and higher diversity in long-lived donors than in aged donors.

The CDR3 sequence is 16 residues long. V lost 4 bases to trimming and J lost 11 bases; unmatched junction nucleotides: 18. Germline CDR1 reads SGHTA; CDR2 reads FQGTGA. These data were likewise used in another study, on T cells of mothers and their children. Per that study: Over 8 million reads per mother and around 3.2 million per child were obtained. Similar thymic selection effects on TCR recombination output appear in pairs, both related and unrelated.

Sequencing was carried out using blood. This sequence originates from a woman aged 40 to 49 in good health. The V call is TRBV7-3, the J call TRBJ2-5; 8 nucleotides agree with TRBD2. CDR3 amino acids: CASSSRGSGTYNEQYF. CDR3 DNA sequence: TGTGCCAGCAGCTCCCGAGGTAGCGGGACCTACAATGAGCAGTACTTC. Together with reference TRBV7-3 and TRBJ2-5, the CDR3 gives the full variable domain: GAGVSQTPSNKVTEKGKYVELRCDPISGHTALYWYRQSLGQGPEFLIYFQGTGAADDSGLPNDRFFAVRPEGSVSTLKIQRTERGDSAVYLCASSSRGSGTYNEQYFGPGTRLLVL.